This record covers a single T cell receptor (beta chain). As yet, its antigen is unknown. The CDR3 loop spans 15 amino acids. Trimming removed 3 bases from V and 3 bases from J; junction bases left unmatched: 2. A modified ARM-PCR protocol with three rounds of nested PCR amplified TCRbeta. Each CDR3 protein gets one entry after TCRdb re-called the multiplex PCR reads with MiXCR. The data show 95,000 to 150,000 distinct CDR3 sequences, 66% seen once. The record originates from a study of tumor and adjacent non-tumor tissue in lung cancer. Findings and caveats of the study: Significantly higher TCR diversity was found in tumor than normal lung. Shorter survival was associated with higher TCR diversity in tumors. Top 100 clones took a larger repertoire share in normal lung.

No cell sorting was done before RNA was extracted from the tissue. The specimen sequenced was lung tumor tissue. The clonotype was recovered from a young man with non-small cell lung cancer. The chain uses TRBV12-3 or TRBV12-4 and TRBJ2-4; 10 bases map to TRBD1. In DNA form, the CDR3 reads TGTGCCAGCAGTTTTGGACAGGGGGTCAAAAACATTCAGTACTTC. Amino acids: CASSFGQGVKNIQYF.